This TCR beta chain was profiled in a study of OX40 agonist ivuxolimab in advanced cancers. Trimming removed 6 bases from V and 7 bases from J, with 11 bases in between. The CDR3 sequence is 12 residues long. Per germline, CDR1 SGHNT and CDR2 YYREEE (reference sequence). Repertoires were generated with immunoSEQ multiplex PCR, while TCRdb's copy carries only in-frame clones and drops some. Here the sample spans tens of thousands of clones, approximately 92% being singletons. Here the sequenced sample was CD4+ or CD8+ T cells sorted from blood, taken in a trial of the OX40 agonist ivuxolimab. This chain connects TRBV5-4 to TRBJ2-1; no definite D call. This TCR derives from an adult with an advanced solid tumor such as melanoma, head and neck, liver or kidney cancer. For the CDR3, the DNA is TGTGCCAGCACGGTCAGGAATAATGAGCAGTTCTTC. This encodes CASTVRNNEQFF.